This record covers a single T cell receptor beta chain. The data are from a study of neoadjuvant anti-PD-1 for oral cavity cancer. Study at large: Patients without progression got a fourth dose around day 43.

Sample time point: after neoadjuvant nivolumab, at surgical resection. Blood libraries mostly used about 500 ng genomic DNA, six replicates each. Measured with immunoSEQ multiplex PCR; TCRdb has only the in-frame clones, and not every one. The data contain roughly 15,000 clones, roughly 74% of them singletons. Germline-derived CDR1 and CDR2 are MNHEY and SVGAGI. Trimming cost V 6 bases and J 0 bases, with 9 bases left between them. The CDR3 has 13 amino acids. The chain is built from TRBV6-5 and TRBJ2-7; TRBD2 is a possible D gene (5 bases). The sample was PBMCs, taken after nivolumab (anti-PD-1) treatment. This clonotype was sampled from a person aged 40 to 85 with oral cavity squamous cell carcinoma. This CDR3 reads CASSRTDSYEQYF. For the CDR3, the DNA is TGTGCCAGCAGCCGGACTGACTCCTACGAGCAGTACTTC.